This note documents a single T cell receptor beta chain sequence. Clones were sequenced by immunoSEQ multiplex PCR, and TCRdb holds only the in-frame ones, with some missing. The sample contains hundreds of thousands of clones, around 87% of which appear only once. The CDR3 totals 15 residues. Germline V gene data show CDR1 as MNHNS and CDR2 as SASEGT. Unmatched junction bases numbered 5, after V lost 6 bases and J lost 1 base. The data originate from a study of shared T cell receptors in the human thymus. The same data also went into a second study, on human thymus T cells. From that study: Related research described strongly overlapping thymic repertoires in unrelated people.

Sequenced sample: thymocytes. The chain couples TRBV6-1 to TRBJ2-7; TRBD2 agrees at 11 bases. The sequence derives from a boy younger than two with a congenital heart defect. The CDR3 sequence: CASRGLAVGSYEQYF. In DNA form, the CDR3 reads TGTGCCAGCAGGGGACTAGCGGTTGGGTCCTACGAGCAGTACTTC.